Listed below are T cell receptor beta chains from one sample, sequenced in a study of regulatory T cells in long-lasting Graves disease. TCRdb re-derived calls from the multiplex PCR reads in MiXCR, one entry per CDR3 protein. Of 350,000 to 550,000 distinct CDR3 sequences listed, approximately 15% were seen once; the top ten hold approximately 15%. The same specimen was also included in a second study, on T cells in Graves' hyperthyroidism and ophthalmopathy.

The sequencing used peripheral blood mononuclear cells (PBMCs), collected at new diagnosis, from a patient treated with antithyroid drugs. These receptors were taken from a woman aged 30 to 39 with Graves disease. CDR3s include the opening cysteine and the closing phenylalanine or tryptophan. Some rows mark clone size as missing; the rest say once, few, many or name a class of expanded clone.

J: TRBJ1-1
size: many
V: TRBV2
CDR3: CASSELGPGYANTEAFF

J: TRBJ1-2
size: few
V: TRBV7-6
CDR3: CASSLEANANYGYTF

J: TRBJ2-7
size: many
V: TRBV7-8
CDR3: CASLRQGSYEQYF

J: TRBJ2-5
size: many
V: TRBV20-1
CDR3: CSAKQGTSPDFQETQYF

J: TRBJ2-1
size: -
V: TRBV4-1
CDR3: CASSARGLRSYNEQFF

J: TRBJ2-1
size: many
V: TRBV20-1
CDR3: CSVLNYADDEQFF

J: TRBJ2-1
size: -
V: TRBV20-1
CDR3: CSASPGTSGFNEQFF

J: TRBJ1-1
size: -
V: TRBV5-1
CDR3: CASFPGEMNTEAFF

J: TRBJ2-3
size: many
V: TRBV27
CDR3: CASSSGGGDTQYF

J: TRBJ2-2
size: -
V: TRBV11-3
CDR3: CASSSYSGVDTGELFF

J: TRBJ2-5
size: few
V: TRBV5-1
CDR3: CASSLEGNPLQETQYF

J: TRBJ2-1
size: few
V: TRBV14
CDR3: CASSQRLAFYNEQFF

J: TRBJ2-7
size: many
V: TRBV27
CDR3: CASILGQALGFYYEQYF

J: TRBJ2-7
size: many
V: TRBV7-9
CDR3: CASSPGTVYEQYF

J: TRBJ1-6
size: -
V: TRBV29-1
CDR3: CSVLNRGYSPLHF

J: TRBJ2-2
size: few
V: TRBV19
CDR3: CASSPPSSAGGELFF